One T cell receptor beta chain is described in this entry. Its matching antigen is unknown. Repertoires were generated with immunoSEQ multiplex PCR, while TCRdb's copy carries only in-frame clones and drops some. In the table there are 2 million to 2.5 million clones, roughly 95% of which are singletons. This entry is derived from a study of shared clonotypes between healthy human individuals. Points from the study as a whole: An expected dependence of interdonor clonotype sharing on sequencing depth was noted.

Trimming stripped 4 bases from V and 4 bases from J, with 9 bases between. CDR3 length equals 12 residues. Germline CDR1 and CDR2: SGHRS and YFSETQ. Specimen: naive CD4+ T cells sorted from blood. Documented subset: CD45RA+ positively selected. The clonotype comes from a man aged 18 to 29 in good health. V and J are TRBV5-1 and TRBJ2-7; no definite D call. The CDR3 region has the DNA TGCGCCAGCAGCCCCGACTGGTACGAGCAGTACTTC. This gives the protein CASSPDWYEQYF.